The 18 T cell receptor beta chains given below trace back to one sample, sequenced in a study of control samples from healthy donors and cancer patients (dated by TCRdb to the early 2020s). Libraries were prepared through the immunoSEQ multiplex PCR assay. TCRdb stores this immuneACCESS table with in-frame sequences only. Part of the clones is absent; in the studies checked, under half of the shortfall reflects unresolved V genes, and no reason is known for the rest. In all, the sample holds over 110,000 clones, and roughly nine tenths of those were seen once. Approximately 9.4% of the sample belongs to the ten largest clones. Sequencing input: blood. The receptor source for this set is a woman between 25 and 40 years old in good health.

This chain connects TRBV19 to TRBJ2-3; TRBD2 matches at 7 bases. CDR3 size: 14 residues. Germline V gene sequence: CDR1 LNHDA, CDR2 SQIVND (reference sequence). J was trimmed by 0 bases and V by 7 bases; bases with no gene match: 4. The chain's CDR3 is CASILRESTDTQYF. Written as DNA, the CDR3 is TGTGCCAGTATATTGCGGGAGAGCACAGATACGCAGTATTTT.

The chain uses TRBV6-6 and TRBJ2-7; possible D gene TRBD2, 6 bases. The CDR3 is 17 amino acids. Germline V gene lookup returns CDR1 MNHNY and CDR2 SVGAGI (reference sequence). The V end was cut by 5 bases, the J end by 5 bases, with 25 bases between. The CDR3 DNA follows: TGTGCCAGCAGTCCCCCGGTCAGGTCCCGGGGGTTCGACGAGCAGTACTTC. Its translation is CASSPPVRSRGFDEQYF.

The rearrangement links TRBV19 to TRBJ2-5, with D possibly matching TRBD1 (5 bases). Germline V gene sequence: CDR1 LNHDA, CDR2 SQIVND (reference sequence). With 5 bases removed from V and 0 bases from J, the gap between germline ends came to 16 bases. The CDR3 contains 16 residues. CDR3 residues: CASSPREGADQETQYF. The CDR3 DNA follows: TGTGCCAGTAGTCCCAGGGAAGGGGCGGACCAAGAGACCCAGTACTTC.

The chain is built from TRBV25-1 and TRBJ1-1, with no clear D. Trimming took 4 bases from V and 4 from J, leaving 16 bases between them. The CDR3 loop spans 15 amino acids. The V gene's germline CDR1 is MGHDK and CDR2 SYGVNS. CDR3 sequence reads: CASSGPPLRGTEAFF. The CDR3 bases are TGTGCCAGCAGTGGGCCCCCCCTCCGGGGCACTGAAGCTTTCTTT.

V and J are TRBV2 and TRBJ1-5; D unresolved. CDR3 length: 14 amino acids. V lost 2 bases, J lost 2 bases, and 7 bases lay in between. Germline lookup yields CDR1 SNHLY and CDR2 FYNNEI. The CDR3 sequence: CASSESSRNQPQHF. Here the CDR3 DNA reads TGTGCCAGCAGTGAATCCAGCCGCAATCAGCCCCAGCATTTT.

The chain has TRBV4-2 and TRBJ2-1; D gene unclear. Germline CDR1 and CDR2: LGHNA and YNFKEQ. The germline V and J ends were trimmed by 0 bases and 7 bases, with 16 bases remaining between them. This CDR3 spans 16 amino acids. In DNA form, the CDR3 reads TGTGCCAGCAGCCAAGACCCGAGGCCAAGTGGTAATGAGCAGTTCTTC. It specifies CASSQDPRPSGNEQFF.

As regards this clone: The identical CDR3 is also encoded by other nucleotide sequences in the sample. The genes are TRBV27 and TRBJ2-7; D not certain. V was trimmed by 8 bases and J by 4 bases, leaving 3 bases between them. The CDR3 totals 9 residues. Germline CDR1 and CDR2: MNHEY and SMNVEV (reference sequence). The CDR3 DNA reads TGTGCCAGCGGTTACGAGCAGTACTTC. This codes for CASGYEQYF.

CDR3 coding DNA: TGTGCCAGTAGTATAACTTCTGCTGGGAATGAGCAGTTCTTC. This translates into CASSITSAGNEQFF. The rearrangement links TRBV19 to TRBJ2-1; D is undetermined. CDR3 size: 14 residues. The V end was cut by 2 bases, the J end by 7 bases, with 12 bases between. Germline CDR1 is LNHDA and CDR2 is SQIVND (reference sequence).

The chain couples TRBV7-8 to TRBJ2-7, with 11 positions matching TRBD2. After removal of 1 base from V and 2 bases from J, the junction contained 4 bases not matched to a gene. This CDR3 has 16 residues. Germline CDR1 SGHVS, CDR2 FQNEAQ. CDR3 bases: TGTGCCAGCAGCTTAGAAACTAGCGGGAGTACCTACGAGCAGTACTTC. This sequence encodes CASSLETSGSTYEQYF.

The rearrangement joins TRBV18 to TRBJ1-2; D remains unclear. The CDR3 consists of 13 residues. Germline V gene sequence: CDR1 KGHSH, CDR2 LQKENI. Deletions cut 3 bases from V and 2 bases from J, with 7 bases between. The CDR3: CASSPDGNYGYTF. The DNA of the CDR3 is TGTGCCAGCTCACCGGACGGGAACTATGGCTACACCTTC.

The chain employs TRBV27 and TRBJ2-7, with D tentatively TRBD2 (6 bases). V was cut by 6 bases and J by 7 bases, with 25 bases left in between. The CDR3 runs to 16 residues. Germline assignment: CDR1 MNHEY and CDR2 SMNVEV (reference sequence). CDR3: CASSPRMDRAGLEQYF. CDR3 nucleotides: TGTGCCAGCAGCCCGAGGATGGATCGCGCGGGATTGGAGCAGTACTTC.

In its sample, this clone was seen once. V usage is TRBV3-1 (or the pseudogene TRBV3-2) and J usage is TRBJ1-2; 7 nucleotides line up with TRBD1. Germline lookup yields CDR1 LGHDT and CDR2 YNNKEL (reference sequence). J was trimmed by 3 bases and V by 4 bases; bases with no gene match: 8. The CDR3 has 15 residues. The CDR3: CASSPERQGDYGYTF. Written as DNA, the CDR3 is TGTGCCAGCAGCCCCGAGCGACAGGGCGACTATGGCTACACCTTC.

This sequence joins TRBV29-1 and TRBJ1-3, with D unclear. The CDR3 is 13 amino acids. The germline CDR1 and CDR2 sequences are SQVTM and ANQGSEA. V shed 4 bases and J shed 0 bases, with 7 bases lying between them. The CDR3 DNA follows: TGCAGCGTTGGACCGAACTCTGGAAACACCATATATTTT. It yields the protein CSVGPNSGNTIYF.

This clone came up once. The chain recombines TRBV6-5 with TRBJ2-7; TRBD2 might be the D (5 bases). CDR3 length: 13 amino acids. The germline V gene has CDR1 MNHEY and CDR2 SVGAGI. Trimming removed 8 bases from V and 3 bases from J, with 14 bases in between. CDR3 loop: CASSGSVGYEQYF. For the CDR3, the DNA is TGTGCCAGCTCTGGTAGCGTGGGCTACGAGCAGTACTTC.

V usage is TRBV5-1 and J usage is TRBJ2-3; 10 bases are a match to TRBD2. Germline V CDR1 and CDR2: SGHRS, YFSETQ. The CDR3 loop spans 16 amino acids. After removal of 3 bases from V and 5 bases from J, the junction contained 9 bases not matched to a gene. In DNA form, the CDR3 reads TGCGCCAGCAGCTATTCTAGCGGGAGTTTCATAGATACGCAGTATTTT. It codes for CASSYSSGSFIDTQYF.

The chain combines TRBV6-5 with TRBJ1-6; 10 bases agree with TRBD1. The germline V gene has CDR1 MNHEY and CDR2 SVGAGI. J was trimmed by 7 bases and V by 6 bases; bases with no gene match: 6. The CDR3 totals 15 residues. The CDR3 is CASSRQGASNSPLHF. CDR3 coding DNA: TGTGCCAGCAGCCGACAGGGGGCATCAAATTCACCCCTCCACTTT.

The gene calls are TRBV18 and TRBJ1-1; 7 bases are shared with TRBD1. Losses at the gene ends were 2 bases for V and 4 bases for J; bases not matched to a gene: 1. The germline V gene encodes CDR1 KGHSH and CDR2 LQKENI. The CDR3 sequence is 13 residues long. The CDR3 reads CASSPSGGTEAFF. The CDR3 DNA reads as TGTGCCAGCTCACCATCAGGGGGCACTGAAGCTTTCTTT.

This chain joins TRBV2 and TRBJ1-5; D is uncertain. The CDR3 runs 13 residues. V dropped 7 bases and J dropped 0 bases, with 7 bases sitting between them. Germline lookup yields CDR1 SNHLY and CDR2 FYNNEI. For the CDR3, the DNA is TGTGCCAGCACGAAGATTAGCAATCAGCCCCAGCATTTT. This translates into CASTKISNQPQHF.